The 23 T cell receptor beta chains in this list originate from one sample, sequenced in a study of blood T cell repertoires in COVID-19. Profiling relied on immunoSEQ multiplex PCR, and the TCRdb table lists in-frame clones only, not all of them. Among roughly 480,000 clones listed, 80% to 90% were seen once. The sequencing sample was made of peripheral blood. The source is a man younger than 35 with COVID-19, enrolled during active disease.

The chain has TRBV24-1 and TRBJ2-3, with 9 bases lining up with TRBD1. CDR1 is KGHDR, CDR2 SFDVKD, per germline. The CDR3 has 12 amino acids. J lost 4 bases, V lost 9 bases, and 1 base had no gene match. The CDR3 DNA follows: TGTGCCACCGGGACAGGGCCAGATACGCAGTATTTT. It codes for CATGTGPDTQYF.

This rearrangement joins TRBV7-3 to TRBJ2-3; 10 bases are a match to TRBD2. V was clipped by 4 bases and J by 8 bases; unmatched bases: 12. The CDR3 has 16 amino acids. Germline loops: CDR1 SGHTA, CDR2 FQGTGA. CDR3 nucleotide sequence: TGTGCCAGCAGCTCTGGGGCTAGCGGGAGAACGTCTACGCAGTATTTT. This translates into CASSSGASGRTSTQYF.

This rearrangement joins TRBV18 to TRBJ1-2; 8 positions match TRBD1. This CDR3 spans 13 amino acids. Per the germline V gene, CDR1 is KGHSH and CDR2 is LQKENI. V was clipped by 6 bases and J by 8 bases; unmatched bases: 8. The CDR3: CASSSGGEYGYTF. CDR3 DNA: TGTGCCAGCTCGTCAGGGGGCGAATACGGCTACACCTTC.

The chain employs TRBV6-5 and TRBJ1-5; D is perhaps TRBD1 (5 bases). The V end was cut by 8 bases, the J end by 4 bases, with 12 bases between. This CDR3 spans 13 amino acids. CDR1 and CDR2 (germline): MNHEY, SVGAGI. The CDR3 sequence: CASSQGVNQPQHF. The CDR3 DNA sequence: TGTGCCAGCTCCCAAGGGGTAAATCAGCCCCAGCATTTT.

The rearrangement uses TRBV7-6 and TRBJ1-2; D is perhaps TRBD1 (6 bases). Between the trimmed V and J ends, which lost 6 bases and 8 bases, there was a span of 19 bases. This CDR3 has 14 amino acids. Germline V gene sequence: CDR1 SGHVS, CDR2 FNYEAQ. In DNA form, the CDR3 reads TGTGCCAGCAGGCCGCCAGGGGCGCGTAGCGGCTACACCTTC. Translation: CASRPPGARSGYTF.

This chain links TRBV3-1 (or the pseudogene TRBV3-2) with TRBJ1-2; D gene unclear. The CDR3 has 14 amino acids. The germline CDR1 and CDR2 sequences are LGHDT and YNNKEL (reference sequence). Deletions cut 1 base from V and 0 bases from J, with 6 bases between. The CDR3 loop is CASSQASSNYGYTF. The CDR3 region has the DNA TGTGCCAGCAGCCAAGCCTCCTCTAACTATGGCTACACCTTC.

The chain is built from TRBV19 and TRBJ2-7; 8 bases are a match to TRBD2. The CDR3 runs to 14 residues. Germline V lookup: CDR1 LNHDA, CDR2 SQIVND (reference sequence). The V gene end was trimmed by 6 bases and the J gene end by 6 bases; junction bases not matched to a gene: 10. In DNA form, the CDR3 reads TGTGCCAGTAGCAAATCGGGACTAGAGGCCGAGCAGTACTTC. It encodes CASSKSGLEAEQYF.

The chain combines TRBV5-6 with TRBJ1-1; maybe TRBD1 (6 bases). CDR3 size: 15 residues. Germline CDR1 SGHDT, CDR2 YYEEEE. The V gene lost 4 bases and the J gene lost 0 bases, with 13 bases spanning the gap. The CDR3 spells CASSEPRTVNTEAFF. CDR3 coding DNA: TGTGCCAGCAGCGAACCCCGGACAGTGAACACTGAAGCTTTCTTT.

The chain links TRBV19 to TRBJ2-7; perhaps TRBD1 as D (6 bases). This CDR3 comprises 13 residues. Trimming shortened V by 7 bases and J by 3 bases, and 13 bases separated the two germline ends. Germline V gene lookup returns CDR1 LNHDA and CDR2 SQIVND (reference sequence). CDR3 sequence: CASTPGDIYEQYF. CDR3 nucleotides: TGTGCCAGTACCCCCGGGGACATCTACGAGCAGTACTTC.

The CDR3 nucleotides are TGCGCCAGCAGCTTGGGTAGCGGGAGTTCTGAGACCCAGTACTTC. As protein: CASSLGSGSSETQYF. The V and J genes are TRBV5-1 and TRBJ2-5; TRBD2 matches 9 bases. Trimming cost V 0 bases and J 5 bases; bases outside gene matches: 5. The germline V gene encodes CDR1 SGHRS and CDR2 YFSETQ. This CDR3 spans 15 amino acids.

The chain joins TRBV28 to TRBJ1-1; D is undetermined. In germline, CDR1 is MDHEN, CDR2 SYDVKM. V lost 5 bases and J lost 12, with 16 bases in between. The CDR3 is 12 residues long. The CDR3 region has the DNA TGTGCCAGCAGTCTGACTTCGGGTGGAACTTTCTTT. Translating it yields CASSLTSGGTFF. Full variable domain (remainder filled in from reference TRBV28 and TRBJ1-1): DVKVTQSSRYLVKRTGEKVFLECVQDMDHENMFWYRQDPGLGLRLIYFSYDVKMKEKGDIPEGYSVSREKKERFSLILESASTNQTSMYLCASSLTSGGTFFGQGTRLTVV.

The V gene is TRBV7-9, the J gene TRBJ1-2; a weak D match, TRBD1 (6 bases). Trimming took off 7 bases at V and 7 bases at J, with 16 bases between the two ends. CDR3 length: 13 residues. Germline CDR1 is SEHNR and CDR2 is FQNEAQ (reference sequence). In nucleotides, the CDR3 is TGTGCCAGCACCTTCGGGGGGACAAGTGGCTACACCTTC. Its translation is CASTFGGTSGYTF.

This clone was detected only a few times. The V gene is TRBV14, the J gene TRBJ2-1, with 7 nucleotides matching TRBD2. The trim removed 0 bases at V and 8 bases at J, leaving 7 bases unmatched. This CDR3 region has 15 residues. Germline CDR1 reads SGHDN; CDR2 reads FVKESK. The CDR3 protein is CASSQDIRGVDEQFF. The CDR3 DNA reads TGTGCCAGCAGCCAAGATATTCGGGGGGTCGATGAGCAGTTCTTC.

This sequence joins TRBV6-5 and TRBJ1-2, with D possibly TRBD1 on 5 matching bases. From germline, CDR1 is MNHEY and CDR2 SVGAGI. The V end lost 7 bases, the J end lost 7 bases, and 16 bases lay between the germline ends. The CDR3 loop spans 13 amino acids. This CDR3 reads CASMLKGPGGYTF. The CDR3 nucleotides are TGTGCCAGCATGCTCAAGGGGCCTGGTGGCTACACCTTC.

This clone was recorded once. This chain links TRBV10-2 with TRBJ1-4; D might be TRBD1 (5 bases). The CDR3 loop spans 16 amino acids. CDR1 is WSHSY, CDR2 SAAADI, per germline. V was shortened by 3 bases and J by 8 bases, with 19 bases between the two germline ends. The chain's CDR3 is CASSEVYGSGGEKLFF. CDR3 sequence (DNA): TGCGCCAGCAGTGAAGTCTACGGGTCCGGGGGAGAAAAACTGTTTTTT.

The CDR3 here is CASSFSNEKLFF. Here the CDR3 DNA reads TGTGCCAGCAGCTTCTCCAATGAAAAACTGTTTTTT. The chain has TRBV7-9 and TRBJ1-4; no definite D call. The CDR3 runs 12 residues. Deletions cut 3 bases from V and 5 bases from J, with 4 bases between. CDR1 and CDR2 (germline): SEHNR, FQNEAQ (reference sequence). Drawing the rest from reference TRBV7-9 and TRBJ1-4, the complete variable domain is DTGVSQNPRHKITKRGQNVTFRCDPISEHNRLYWYRQTLGQGPEFLTYFQNEAQLEKSRLLSDRFSAERPKGSFSTLEIQRTEQGDSAMYLCASSFSNEKLFFGSGTQLSVL.

V gene TRBV6-6 combines with J gene TRBJ2-3, with 8 bases that match TRBD2. With 7 bases clipped from V and 5 bases from J, the junction kept 8 bases outside the gene matches. CDR1 MNHNY and CDR2 SVGAGI come from the germline V gene (reference sequence). The CDR3 spans 14 residues. The CDR3 loop is CASTLRGGRDTQYF. The CDR3 DNA is TGTGCCAGCACGCTCCGGGGGGGCCGAGATACGCAGTATTTT.

The V gene is TRBV9, the J gene TRBJ2-7, with TRBD1 matching 10 bases. Per germline, CDR1 SGDLS and CDR2 YYNGEE. V dropped 0 bases and J dropped 3; count of bases not matched to a gene: 12. The CDR3 loop spans 18 amino acids. The CDR3 sequence: CASSVGVLVGTGVYEQYF. The CDR3 nucleotides are TGTGCCAGCAGCGTAGGGGTTTTAGTGGGGACAGGGGTCTACGAGCAGTACTTC.

This clone was observed once. The genes are TRBV2 and TRBJ1-4, with D uncertain. From germline, CDR1 is SNHLY and CDR2 FYNNEI. Trimming left V 3 bases short and J 8 bases short, with 10 bases between. This CDR3 has 13 amino acids. The CDR3: CASSEGVEEKLFF. In DNA, the CDR3 is TGTGCCAGCAGTGAGGGAGTAGAAGAAAAACTGTTTTTT.

The rearrangement links TRBV4-1 to TRBJ1-1; D perhaps matches TRBD1 (6 bases). CDR3 length equals 15 residues. The germline gives CDR1 MGHRA, CDR2 YSYEKL. V lost 4 bases and J lost 1, with 13 bases in between. The CDR3 loop is CASSPAGTPNTEAFF. The DNA for the CDR3 is TGCGCCAGCAGCCCAGCCGGGACACCGAACACTGAAGCTTTCTTT.

The chain has TRBV5-4 and TRBJ2-1; 11 nucleotides align to TRBD2. Germline V gives CDR1 SGHNT, CDR2 YYREEE (reference sequence). V was pared by 4 bases and J by 0 bases, with 6 bases of the junction left unmatched. The length of the CDR3 is 17 residues. CDR3 sequence reads: CASSTPSGGSSYNEQFF. The CDR3 region has the DNA TGTGCCAGCAGCACCCCTAGCGGGGGGAGCTCCTACAATGAGCAGTTCTTC.

The chain joins TRBV11-3 to TRBJ2-1; D unresolved. CDR1 and CDR2 from the germline V gene are SGHNT and YENEEA. The CDR3 runs 14 residues. Trimming removed 5 bases at V and 8 bases at J, with 16 bases between. This chain's CDR3 is CASSLPSWSDEQFF. CDR3 nucleotides: TGTGCCAGCAGCCTCCCCAGTTGGAGCGATGAGCAGTTCTTC.

The chain has TRBV6-1 and TRBJ1-4, with D uncertain. V shed 3 bases and J shed 3 bases, with 5 bases lying between them. This CDR3 is 13 amino acids long. Germline CDR1 reads MNHNS; CDR2 reads SASEGT. Here the CDR3 DNA reads TGTGCCAGCAGTGATCCTTCTAATGAAAAACTGTTTTTT. Amino acid sequence: CASSDPSNEKLFF.